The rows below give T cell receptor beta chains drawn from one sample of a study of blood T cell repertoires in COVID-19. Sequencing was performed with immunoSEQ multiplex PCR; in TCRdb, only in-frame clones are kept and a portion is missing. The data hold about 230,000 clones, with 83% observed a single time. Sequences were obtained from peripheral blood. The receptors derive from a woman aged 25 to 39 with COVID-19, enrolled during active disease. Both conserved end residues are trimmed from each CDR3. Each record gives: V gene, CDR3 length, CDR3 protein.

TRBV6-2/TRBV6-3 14 ASSYGSGGNTYEQY
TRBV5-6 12 ASSLATGPGELF
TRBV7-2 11 ASSWTVTGELF
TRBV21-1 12 ASSKESTGETQY
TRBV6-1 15 ASSDFVLRDGGTEAF
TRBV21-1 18 ASSKRRDRGSSSYNSPLH
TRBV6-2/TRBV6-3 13 ASSSVAGETDTQY
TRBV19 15 ASSGTSGRKRDNEQF
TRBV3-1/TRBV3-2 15 ASSSQLTPGQGFGYT
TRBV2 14 ASSEIVGGTLYGYT
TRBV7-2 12 ASSLSFREYEQY
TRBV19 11 ASSADREETQY
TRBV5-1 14 ASSLSQGSEVTEAF
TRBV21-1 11 ASSKTGTYGYT
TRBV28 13 ASSSPSGRGYEQY
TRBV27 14 ASSLYPGTYSDTQY
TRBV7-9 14 ASSPGDKTPYNEQF
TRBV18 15 ASSSRVPVIMNTEAF
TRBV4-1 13 ASSLVMTGNQPQH
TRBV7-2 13 ASSSSAANTGELF
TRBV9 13 ASSVVVVRSYGYT
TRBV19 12 ASSSGTGASPLH
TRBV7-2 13 ASSFLGQIHTEAF
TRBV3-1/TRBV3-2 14 ASSQGQLYSNQPQH
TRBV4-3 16 ASSQDWAATGSGNTIY
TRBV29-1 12 SVARDRGKKEAF
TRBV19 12 ASSISAGAYEQY
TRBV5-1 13 ASSFTGITGNTIY
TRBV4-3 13 ASSQDRGFQETQY
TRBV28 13 ASSTPEINRVGYT
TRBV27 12 ASSPRQGVYGYT
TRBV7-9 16 ASSFMLGALLSYNEQF
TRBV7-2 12 ASSLEAALKTQY
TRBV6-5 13 ASSPAGVGTDTQY
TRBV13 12 ASSLGAAQETQY
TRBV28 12 ASSLWSGSSEQF
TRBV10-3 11 AISVTGTDTQY
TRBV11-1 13 ASSYGTSGGATQY
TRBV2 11 ASSETRSYEQY
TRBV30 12 AWSRDSSAYEQY
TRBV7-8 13 ASSIPWAGLYEQY
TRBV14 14 ASSLRLAGGGDEQF
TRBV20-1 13 SASYGDILYNEQF
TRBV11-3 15 ASSLVSDTANTGELF